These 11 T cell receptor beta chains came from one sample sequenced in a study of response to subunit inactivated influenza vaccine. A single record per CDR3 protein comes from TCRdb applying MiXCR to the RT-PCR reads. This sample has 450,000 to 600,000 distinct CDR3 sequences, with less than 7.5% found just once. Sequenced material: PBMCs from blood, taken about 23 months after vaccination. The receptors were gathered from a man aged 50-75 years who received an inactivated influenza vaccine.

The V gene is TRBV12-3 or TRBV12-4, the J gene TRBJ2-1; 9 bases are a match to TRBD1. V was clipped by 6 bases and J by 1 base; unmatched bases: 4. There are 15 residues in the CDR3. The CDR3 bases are TGTGCCAGCAGCGGGACAGGGTCATCCTACAATGAGCAGTTCTTC. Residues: CASSGTGSSYNEQFF.

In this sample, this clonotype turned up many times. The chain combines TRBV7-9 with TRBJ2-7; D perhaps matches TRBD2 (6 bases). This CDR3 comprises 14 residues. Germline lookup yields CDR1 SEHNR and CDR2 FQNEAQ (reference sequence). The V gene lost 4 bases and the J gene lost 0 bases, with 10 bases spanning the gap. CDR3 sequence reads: CASSSTSSSYEQYF. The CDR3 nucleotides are TGTGCCAGCAGCTCAACTAGCAGCTCCTACGAGCAGTACTTC. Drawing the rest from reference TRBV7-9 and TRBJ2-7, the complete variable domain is DTGVSQNPRHKITKRGQNVTFRCDPISEHNRLYWYRQTLGQGPEFLTYFQNEAQLEKSRLLSDRFSAERPKGSFSTLEIQRTEQGDSAMYLCASSSTSSSYEQYFGPGTRLTVT.

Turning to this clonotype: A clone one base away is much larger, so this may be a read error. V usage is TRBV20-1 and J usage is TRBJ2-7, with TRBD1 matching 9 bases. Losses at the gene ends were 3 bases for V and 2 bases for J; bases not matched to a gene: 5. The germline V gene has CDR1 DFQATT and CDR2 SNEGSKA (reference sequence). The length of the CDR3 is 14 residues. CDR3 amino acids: CSARPGQGPYEQYF. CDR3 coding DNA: TGCAGTGCTAGGCCGGGACAGGGACCCTACGAGCAGTACTTC.

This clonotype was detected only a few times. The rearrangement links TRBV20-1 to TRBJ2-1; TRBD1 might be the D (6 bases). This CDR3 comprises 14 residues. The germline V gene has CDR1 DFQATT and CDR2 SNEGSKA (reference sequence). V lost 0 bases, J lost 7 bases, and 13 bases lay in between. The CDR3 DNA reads TGCAGTGCTAGAGACAGGGGCCCTAAAAATGAGCAGTTCTTC. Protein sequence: CSARDRGPKNEQFF.

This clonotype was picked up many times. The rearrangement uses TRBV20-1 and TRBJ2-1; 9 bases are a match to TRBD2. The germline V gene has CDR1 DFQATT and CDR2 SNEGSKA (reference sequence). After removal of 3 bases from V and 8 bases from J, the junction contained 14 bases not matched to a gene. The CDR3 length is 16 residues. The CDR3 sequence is CSARQLAGVGRDEQFF. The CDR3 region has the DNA TGCAGTGCTAGGCAATTAGCGGGAGTGGGTCGGGATGAGCAGTTCTTC.

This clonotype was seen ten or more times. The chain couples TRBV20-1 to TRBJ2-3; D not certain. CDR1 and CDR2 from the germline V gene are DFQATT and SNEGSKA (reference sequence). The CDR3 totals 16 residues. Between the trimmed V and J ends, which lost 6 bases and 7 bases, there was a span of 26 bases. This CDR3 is CSAIYQPKFRSNTQYF. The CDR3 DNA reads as TGCAGTGCCATATACCAACCGAAATTTAGGTCGAATACGCAGTATTTT.

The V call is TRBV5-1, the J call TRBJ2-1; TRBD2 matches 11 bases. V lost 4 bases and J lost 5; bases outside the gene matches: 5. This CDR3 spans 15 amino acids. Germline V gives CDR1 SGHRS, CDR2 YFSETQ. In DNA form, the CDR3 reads TGCGCCAGCAGCCGTCGACTAGCGGGGAACAATGAGCAGTTCTTC. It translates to CASSRRLAGNNEQFF. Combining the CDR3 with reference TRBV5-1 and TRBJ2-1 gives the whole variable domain KAGVTQTPRYLIKTRGQQVTLSCSPISGHRSVSWYQQTPGQGLQFLFEYFSETQRNKGNFPGRFSGRQFSNSRSEMNVSTLELGDSALYLCASSRRLAGNNEQFFGPGTRLTVL.

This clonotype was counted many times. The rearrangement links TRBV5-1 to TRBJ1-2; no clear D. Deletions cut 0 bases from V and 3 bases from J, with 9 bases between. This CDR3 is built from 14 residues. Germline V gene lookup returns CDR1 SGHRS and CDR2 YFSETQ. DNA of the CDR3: TGCGCCAGCAGCTTGGAGGCAGCCTACTATGGCTACACCTTC. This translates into CASSLEAAYYGYTF. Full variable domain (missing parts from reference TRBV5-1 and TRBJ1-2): KAGVTQTPRYLIKTRGQQVTLSCSPISGHRSVSWYQQTPGQGLQFLFEYFSETQRNKGNFPGRFSGRQFSNSRSEMNVSTLELGDSALYLCASSLEAAYYGYTFGSGTRLTVV.

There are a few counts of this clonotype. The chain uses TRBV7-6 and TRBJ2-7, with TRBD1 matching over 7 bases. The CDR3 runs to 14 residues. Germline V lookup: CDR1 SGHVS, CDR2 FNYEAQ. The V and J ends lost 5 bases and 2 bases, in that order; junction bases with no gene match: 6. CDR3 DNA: TGTGCCAGCAGCAATCCGGGACAGACCTACGAGCAGTACTTC. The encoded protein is CASSNPGQTYEQYF.

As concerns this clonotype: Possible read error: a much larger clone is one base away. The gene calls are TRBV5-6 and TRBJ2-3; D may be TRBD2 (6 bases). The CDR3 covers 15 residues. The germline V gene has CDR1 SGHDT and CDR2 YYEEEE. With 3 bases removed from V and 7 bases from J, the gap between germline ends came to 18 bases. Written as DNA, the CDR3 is TGTGCCAGCAGCTCAGGGCTAGCGAGACTTAATACGCAGTATTTT. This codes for CASSSGLARLNTQYF.

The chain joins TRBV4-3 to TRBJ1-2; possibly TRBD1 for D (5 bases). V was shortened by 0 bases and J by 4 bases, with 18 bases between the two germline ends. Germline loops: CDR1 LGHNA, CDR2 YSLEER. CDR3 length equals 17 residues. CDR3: CASSQDLRGGFGYGYTF. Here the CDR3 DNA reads TGCGCCAGCAGCCAAGATCTCCGTGGGGGTTTTGGCTATGGCTACACCTTC.